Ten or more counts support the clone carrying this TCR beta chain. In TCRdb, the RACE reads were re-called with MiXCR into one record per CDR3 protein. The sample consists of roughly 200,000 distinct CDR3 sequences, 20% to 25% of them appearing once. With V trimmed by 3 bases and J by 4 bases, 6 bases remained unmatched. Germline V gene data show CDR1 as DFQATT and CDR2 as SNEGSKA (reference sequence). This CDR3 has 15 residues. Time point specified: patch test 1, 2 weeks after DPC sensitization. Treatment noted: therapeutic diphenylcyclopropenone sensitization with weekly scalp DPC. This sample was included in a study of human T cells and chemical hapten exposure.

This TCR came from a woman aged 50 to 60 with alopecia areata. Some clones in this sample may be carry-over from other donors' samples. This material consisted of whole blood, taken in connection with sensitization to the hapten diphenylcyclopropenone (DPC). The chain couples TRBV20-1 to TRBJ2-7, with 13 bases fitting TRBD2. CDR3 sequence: CSASGLAGVRYEQYF. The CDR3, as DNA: TGCAGTGCTAGCGGACTAGCGGGAGTGCGGTACGAGCAGTACTTC.